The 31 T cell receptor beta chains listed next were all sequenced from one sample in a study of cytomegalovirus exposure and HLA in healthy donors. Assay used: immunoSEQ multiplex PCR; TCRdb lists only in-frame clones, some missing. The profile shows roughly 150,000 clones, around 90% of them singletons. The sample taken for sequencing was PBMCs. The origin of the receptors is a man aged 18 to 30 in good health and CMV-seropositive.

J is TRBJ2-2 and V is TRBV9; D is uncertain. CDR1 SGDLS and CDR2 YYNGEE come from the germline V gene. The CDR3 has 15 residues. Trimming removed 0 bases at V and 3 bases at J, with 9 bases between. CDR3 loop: CASSVDIDYTGELFF. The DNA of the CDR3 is TGTGCCAGCAGCGTAGATATAGATTACACCGGGGAGCTGTTTTTT.

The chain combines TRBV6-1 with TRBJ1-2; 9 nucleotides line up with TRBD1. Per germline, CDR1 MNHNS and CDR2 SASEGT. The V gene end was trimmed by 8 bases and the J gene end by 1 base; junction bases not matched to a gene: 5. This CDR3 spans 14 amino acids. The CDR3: CASETGGNNYGYTF. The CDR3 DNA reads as TGTGCCAGCGAGACAGGGGGAAATAACTATGGCTACACCTTC.

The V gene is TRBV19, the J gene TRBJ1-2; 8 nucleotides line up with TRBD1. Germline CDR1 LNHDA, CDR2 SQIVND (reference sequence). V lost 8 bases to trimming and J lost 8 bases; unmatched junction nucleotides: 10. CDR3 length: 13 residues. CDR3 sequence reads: CASAPDRGQGYTF. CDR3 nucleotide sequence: TGTGCCAGTGCCCCCGACAGGGGACAGGGCTACACCTTC. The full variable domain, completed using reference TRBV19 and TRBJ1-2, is DGGITQSPKYLFRKEGQNVTLSCEQNLNHDAMYWYRQDPGQGLRLIYYSQIVNDFQKGDIAEGYSVSREKKESFPLTVTSAQKNPTAFYLCASAPDRGQGYTFGSGTRLTVV.

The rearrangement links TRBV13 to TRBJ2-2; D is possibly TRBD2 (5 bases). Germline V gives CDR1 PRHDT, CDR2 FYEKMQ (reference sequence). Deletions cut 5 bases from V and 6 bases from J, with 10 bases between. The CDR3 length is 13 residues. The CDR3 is CASSHGLAGELFF. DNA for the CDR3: TGTGCCAGCAGCCACGGACTGGCCGGGGAGCTGTTTTTT.

DNA of the CDR3: TGTGCCAGCACCTCGACAGGGGTAGGCACTGAAGCTTTCTTT. This codes for CASTSTGVGTEAFF. The chain uses TRBV2 and TRBJ1-1; TRBD1 matches 8 bases. With V trimmed by 7 bases and J by 4 bases, 8 bases remained unmatched. CDR3 size: 14 residues. Germline V gives CDR1 SNHLY, CDR2 FYNNEI.

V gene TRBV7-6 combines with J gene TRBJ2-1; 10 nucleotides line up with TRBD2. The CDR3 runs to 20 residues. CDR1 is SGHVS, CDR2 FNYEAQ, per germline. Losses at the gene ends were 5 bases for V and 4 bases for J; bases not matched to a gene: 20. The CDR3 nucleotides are TGTGCCAGCAGCGACCGGGACAGGTTTATAACTAGCGGGAATTACAATGAGCAGTTCTTC. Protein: CASSDRDRFITSGNYNEQFF.

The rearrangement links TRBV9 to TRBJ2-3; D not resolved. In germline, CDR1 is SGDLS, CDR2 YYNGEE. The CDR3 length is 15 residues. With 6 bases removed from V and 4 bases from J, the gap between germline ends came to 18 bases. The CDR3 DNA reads TGTGCCAGCACGCTTACGGCACTACGGGCAGATACGCAGTATTTT. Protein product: CASTLTALRADTQYF.

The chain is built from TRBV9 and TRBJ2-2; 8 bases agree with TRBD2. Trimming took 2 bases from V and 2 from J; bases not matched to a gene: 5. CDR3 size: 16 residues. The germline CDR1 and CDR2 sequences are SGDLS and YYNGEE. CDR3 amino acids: CASSVSSGSNTGELFF. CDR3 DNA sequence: TGTGCCAGCAGCGTTTCAAGCGGGAGTAACACCGGGGAGCTGTTTTTT.

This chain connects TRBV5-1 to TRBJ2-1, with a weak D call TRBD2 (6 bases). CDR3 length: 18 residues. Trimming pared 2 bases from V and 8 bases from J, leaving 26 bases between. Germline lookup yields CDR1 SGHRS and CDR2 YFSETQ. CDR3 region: CASSLPGLAAQQRDEQFF. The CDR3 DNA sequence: TGCGCCAGCAGCTTACCGGGATTAGCGGCCCAACAGAGGGATGAGCAGTTCTTC.

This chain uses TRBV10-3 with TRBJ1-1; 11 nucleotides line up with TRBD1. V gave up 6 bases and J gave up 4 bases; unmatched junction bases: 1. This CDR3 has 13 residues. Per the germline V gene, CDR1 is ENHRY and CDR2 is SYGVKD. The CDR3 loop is CAIRGTGGTEAFF. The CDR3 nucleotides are TGTGCCATCAGGGGGACAGGGGGCACTGAAGCTTTCTTT.

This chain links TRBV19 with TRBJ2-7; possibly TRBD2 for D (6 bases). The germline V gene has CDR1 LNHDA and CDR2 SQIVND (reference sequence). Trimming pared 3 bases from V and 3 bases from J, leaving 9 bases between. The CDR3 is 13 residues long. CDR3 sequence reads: CASSISGHYEQYF. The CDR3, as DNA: TGTGCCAGTAGTATTAGCGGACACTACGAGCAGTACTTC.

CDR3 coding DNA: TGTGCCAGCACTGAACGGTGGGGCCATGGCTACACCTTC. Translated, it gives CASTERWGHGYTF. This chain uses TRBV7-9 with TRBJ1-2; D possibly corresponds to TRBD1 (5 bases). Germline assignment: CDR1 SEHNR and CDR2 FQNEAQ (reference sequence). The CDR3 covers 13 residues. The V end lost 7 bases, the J end lost 6 bases, and 15 bases lay between the germline ends. Supplemented by reference TRBV7-9 and TRBJ1-2, the full variable domain reads DTGVSQNPRHKITKRGQNVTFRCDPISEHNRLYWYRQTLGQGPEFLTYFQNEAQLEKSRLLSDRFSAERPKGSFSTLEIQRTEQGDSAMYLCASTERWGHGYTFGSGTRLTVV.

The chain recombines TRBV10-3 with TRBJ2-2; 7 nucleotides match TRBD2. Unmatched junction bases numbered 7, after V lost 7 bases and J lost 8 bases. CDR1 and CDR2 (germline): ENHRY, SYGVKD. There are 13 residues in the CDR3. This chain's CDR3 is CAINAGASGELFF. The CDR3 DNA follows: TGTGCCATCAATGCGGGAGCTTCTGGGGAGCTGTTTTTT.

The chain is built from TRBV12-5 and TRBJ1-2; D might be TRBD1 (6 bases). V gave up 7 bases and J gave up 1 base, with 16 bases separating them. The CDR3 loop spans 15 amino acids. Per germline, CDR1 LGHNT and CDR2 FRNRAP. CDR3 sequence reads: CASVPTGTLNYGYTF. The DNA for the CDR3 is TGTGCTAGTGTTCCGACAGGCACCCTTAACTATGGCTACACCTTC.

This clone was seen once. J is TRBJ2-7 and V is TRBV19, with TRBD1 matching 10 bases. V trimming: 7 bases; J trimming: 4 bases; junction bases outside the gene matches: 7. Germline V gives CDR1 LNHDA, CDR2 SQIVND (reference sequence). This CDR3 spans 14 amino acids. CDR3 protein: CASKPGQGPYEQYF. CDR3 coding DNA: TGTGCCAGTAAGCCGGGACAGGGGCCTTACGAGCAGTACTTC.

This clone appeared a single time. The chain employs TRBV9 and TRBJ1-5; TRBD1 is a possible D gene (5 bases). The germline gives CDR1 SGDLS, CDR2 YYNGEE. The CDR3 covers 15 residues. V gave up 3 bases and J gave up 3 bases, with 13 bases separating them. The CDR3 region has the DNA TGTGCCAGCAGCGCCTGGGAAGGGGTCAATCAGCCCCAGCATTTT. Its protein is CASSAWEGVNQPQHF. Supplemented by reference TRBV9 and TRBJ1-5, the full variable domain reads DSGVTQTPKHLITATGQRVTLRCSPRSGDLSVYWYQQSLDQGLQFLIQYYNGEERAKGNILERFSAQQFPDLHSELNLSSLELGDSALYFCASSAWEGVNQPQHFGDGTRLSIL.

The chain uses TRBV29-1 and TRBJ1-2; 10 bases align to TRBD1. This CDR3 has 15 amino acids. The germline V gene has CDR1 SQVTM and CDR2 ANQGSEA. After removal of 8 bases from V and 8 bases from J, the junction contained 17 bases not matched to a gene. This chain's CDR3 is CSHPRGTGANRGYTF. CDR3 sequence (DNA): TGCAGCCATCCCCGCGGGACAGGGGCGAACCGAGGCTACACCTTC.

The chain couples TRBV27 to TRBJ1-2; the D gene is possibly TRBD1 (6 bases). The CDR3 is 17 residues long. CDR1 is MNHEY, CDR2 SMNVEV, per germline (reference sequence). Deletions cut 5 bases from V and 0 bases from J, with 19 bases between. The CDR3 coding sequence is TGTGCCAGCAGTCGATTGGACAGCCCCATAGCTAACTATGGCTACACCTTC. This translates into CASSRLDSPIANYGYTF.

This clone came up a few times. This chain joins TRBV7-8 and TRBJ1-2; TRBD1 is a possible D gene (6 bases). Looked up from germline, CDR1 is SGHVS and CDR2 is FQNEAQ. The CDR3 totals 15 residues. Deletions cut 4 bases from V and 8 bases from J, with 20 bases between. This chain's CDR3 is CASSSLFRGLGGYTF. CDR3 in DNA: TGTGCCAGCAGCTCCTTGTTCAGGGGCCTGGGCGGCTACACCTTC.

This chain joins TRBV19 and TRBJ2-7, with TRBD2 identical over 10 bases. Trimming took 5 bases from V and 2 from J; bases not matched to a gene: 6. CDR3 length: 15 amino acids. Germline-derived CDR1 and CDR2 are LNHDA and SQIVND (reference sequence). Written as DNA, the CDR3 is TGTGCCAGTAGTCCAATCCTAGCGGGAGCCTACGAGCAGTACTTC. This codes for CASSPILAGAYEQYF.

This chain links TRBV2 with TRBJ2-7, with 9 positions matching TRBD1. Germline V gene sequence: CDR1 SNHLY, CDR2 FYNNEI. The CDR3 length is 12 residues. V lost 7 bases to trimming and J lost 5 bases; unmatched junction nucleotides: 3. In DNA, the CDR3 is TGTGCCAGCACCCGGGACAGGGACGAGCAGTACTTC. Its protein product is CASTRDRDEQYF.

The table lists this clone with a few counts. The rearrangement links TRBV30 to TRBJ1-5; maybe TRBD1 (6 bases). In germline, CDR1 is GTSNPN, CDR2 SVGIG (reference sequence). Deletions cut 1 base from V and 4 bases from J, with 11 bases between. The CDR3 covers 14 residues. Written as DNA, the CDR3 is TGTGCCTGGAGTGACGGACAGAGGAATCAGCCCCAGCATTTT. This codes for CAWSDGQRNQPQHF.

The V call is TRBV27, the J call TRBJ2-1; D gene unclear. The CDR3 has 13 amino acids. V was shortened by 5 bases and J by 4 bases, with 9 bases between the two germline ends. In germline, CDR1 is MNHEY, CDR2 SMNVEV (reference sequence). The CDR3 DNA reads TGTGCCAGCAGTCCGAGCCTTTACAATGAGCAGTTCTTC. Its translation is CASSPSLYNEQFF.

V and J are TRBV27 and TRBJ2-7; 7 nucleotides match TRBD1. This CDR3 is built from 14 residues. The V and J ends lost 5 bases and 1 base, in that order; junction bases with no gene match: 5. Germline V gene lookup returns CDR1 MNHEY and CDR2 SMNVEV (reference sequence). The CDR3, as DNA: TGTGCCAGCAGTCCACAGACAGGGTCCTACGAGCAGTACTTC. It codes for CASSPQTGSYEQYF.

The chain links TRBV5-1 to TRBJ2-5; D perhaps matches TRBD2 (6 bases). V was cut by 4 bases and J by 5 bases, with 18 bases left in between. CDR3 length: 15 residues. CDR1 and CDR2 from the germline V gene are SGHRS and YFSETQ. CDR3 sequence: CASSMTGTRGETQYF. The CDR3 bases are TGCGCCAGCAGCATGACCGGGACTCGAGGGGAGACCCAGTACTTC.

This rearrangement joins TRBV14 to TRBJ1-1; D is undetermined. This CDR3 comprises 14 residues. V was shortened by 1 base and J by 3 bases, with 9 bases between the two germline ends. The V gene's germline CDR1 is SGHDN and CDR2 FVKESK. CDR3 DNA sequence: TGTGCCAGCAGCCAAGCACTGGCGGACACTGAAGCTTTCTTT. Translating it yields CASSQALADTEAFF.

The CDR3 DNA reads TGTGCCTGGAGTGTACAATCGTGGGGGCAGTATTCTCAGTATTTT. It yields the protein CAWSVQSWGQYSQYF. The gene calls are TRBV30 and TRBJ2-3; D is perhaps TRBD1 (6 bases). The length of the CDR3 is 15 residues. CDR1 and CDR2 from the germline V gene are GTSNPN and SVGIG (reference sequence). V was shortened by 0 bases and J by 12 bases, with 22 bases between the two germline ends.

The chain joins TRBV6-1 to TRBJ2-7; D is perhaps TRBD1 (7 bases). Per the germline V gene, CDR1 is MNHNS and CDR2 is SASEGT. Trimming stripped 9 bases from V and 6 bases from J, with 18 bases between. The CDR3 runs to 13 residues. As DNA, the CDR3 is TGTGCCAGTTCTACCCAGGGGGGTAGCGAGCAGTACTTC. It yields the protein CASSTQGGSEQYF.

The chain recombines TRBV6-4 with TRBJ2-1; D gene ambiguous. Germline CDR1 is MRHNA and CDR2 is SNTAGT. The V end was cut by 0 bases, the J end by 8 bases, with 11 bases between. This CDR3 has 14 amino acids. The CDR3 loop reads CASSDSHGSHEQFF. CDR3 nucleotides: TGTGCCAGCAGTGACTCGCACGGGTCCCATGAGCAGTTCTTC.

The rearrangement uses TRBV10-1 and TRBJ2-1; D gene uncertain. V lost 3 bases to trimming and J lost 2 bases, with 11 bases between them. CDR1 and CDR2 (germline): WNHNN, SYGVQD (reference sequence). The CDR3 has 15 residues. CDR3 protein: CASSDYGEAYNEQFF. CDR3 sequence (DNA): TGCGCCAGCAGTGATTACGGAGAAGCCTACAATGAGCAGTTCTTC.

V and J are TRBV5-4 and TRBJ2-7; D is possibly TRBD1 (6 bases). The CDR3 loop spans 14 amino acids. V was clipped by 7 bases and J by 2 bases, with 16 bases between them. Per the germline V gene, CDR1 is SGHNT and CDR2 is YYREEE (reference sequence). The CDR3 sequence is CASQPAGQTYEQYF. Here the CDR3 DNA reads TGTGCCAGCCAACCTGCCGGACAGACCTACGAGCAGTACTTC.